This TCR beta chain was identified in a study of control samples from healthy donors and cancer patients. The repertoire was sequenced with immunoSEQ multiplex PCR; TCRdb's copy has only in-frame clones and lacks some. The sample comprises approximately 85,000 clones, 85% to 90% of which are singletons, and about 7.6% rests with the top ten. CDR1 and CDR2 from the germline V gene are MNHNS and SASEGT. V lost 1 base, J lost 7 bases, and 16 bases lay in between. The CDR3 contains 16 residues. This TCR derives from a woman aged 55-69 years in good health. Sequencing input: blood. The V and J genes are TRBV6-1 and TRBJ1-4, with a weak D call TRBD1 (5 bases). DNA of the CDR3: TGTGCCAGCAGTGAAGGATTTTTTGGGGACGGTGAAAAACTGTTTTTT. Amino acid sequence: CASSEGFFGDGEKLFF.